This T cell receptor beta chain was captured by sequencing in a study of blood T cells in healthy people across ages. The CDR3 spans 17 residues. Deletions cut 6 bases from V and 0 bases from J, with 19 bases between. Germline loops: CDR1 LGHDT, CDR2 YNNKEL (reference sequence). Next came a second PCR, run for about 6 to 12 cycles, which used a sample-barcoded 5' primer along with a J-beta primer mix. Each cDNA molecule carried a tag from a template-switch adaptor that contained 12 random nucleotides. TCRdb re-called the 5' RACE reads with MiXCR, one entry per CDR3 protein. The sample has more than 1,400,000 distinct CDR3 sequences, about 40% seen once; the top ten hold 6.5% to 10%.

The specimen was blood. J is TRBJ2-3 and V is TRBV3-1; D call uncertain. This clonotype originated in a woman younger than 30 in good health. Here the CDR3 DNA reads TGTGCCAGCAGACCCGAAAGGCTTCTCATTAGCACAGATACGCAGTATTTT. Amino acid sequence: CASRPERLLISTDTQYF.